This passage covers 5 T cell receptor beta chains from one sample sequenced in a study of T cell changes during pregnancy in multiple sclerosis (dated by TCRdb to between 2017 and 2020). The library was made by the immunoSEQ multiplex PCR assay. The table was pulled from immuneACCESS by TCRdb, which kept in-frame rearrangements only. Such tables lose some clones; where checked, under half of the loss comes from unresolved V genes, and the rest has no known cause. The sample profile shows just over 90,000 clones; 75% to 95% of them were found once. Clones ranked in the top ten supply 1.5% to 2% of the sample. Source: peripheral blood, taken after pregnancy. The receptors derive from a female donor in good health, enrolled as a control in a pregnancy study.

This chain links TRBV21-1 with TRBJ1-5; no DNA check was done on the table's D call, TRBD1. TRBV21-1 is tagged as a pseudogene. This CDR3 is built from 16 residues. The CDR3 bases are TGTGCCAGCCTACACCCGGGACAGGGGGCTTCTCAGCCCCAGCATTTT. Translating gives CASLHPGQGASQPQHF.

CDR3 in DNA: TGTGCCAGCAGCCGTCTAACCGGGACTAGTCCAGATACGCAGTATTTT. This codes for CASSRLTGTSPDTQYF. The rearrangement uses TRBV2 and TRBJ2-3, with 8 bases fitting TRBD2. V gave up 6 bases and J gave up 4 bases; unmatched junction bases: 12. This CDR3 region has 16 residues. The germline V gene encodes CDR1 SNHLY and CDR2 FYNNEI.

The V gene is TRBV5-1, the J gene TRBJ2-2, with a tentative D call TRBD1 (6 bases). V was pared by 0 bases and J by 10 bases, with 19 bases between. The V gene's germline CDR1 is SGHRS and CDR2 YFSETQ. The CDR3 contains 16 residues. CDR3 residues: CASSLGQGMKREELFF. The CDR3 DNA sequence: TGCGCCAGCAGCTTGGGTCAGGGGATGAAACGGGAGGAGCTGTTTTTT.

J is TRBJ2-1 and V is TRBV19; maybe TRBD2 (6 bases). The CDR3 totals 19 residues. Between the trimmed V and J ends, which lost 8 bases and 0 bases, there was a span of 26 bases. CDR1 is LNHDA, CDR2 SQIVND, per germline (reference sequence). The CDR3 coding sequence is TGTGCCAGTCTCCGGGACTCGGCTACCTATCAGAGCTCCTACAATGAGCAGTTCTTC. Encoded protein: CASLRDSATYQSSYNEQFF.

This chain uses TRBV7-9 with TRBJ2-3, with 8 bases identical to TRBD1. This CDR3 region has 14 residues. V was clipped by 11 bases and J by 2 bases; unmatched bases: 9. CDR1 is SEHNR and CDR2 is FQNEAQ in the germline V gene (reference sequence). The CDR3 nucleotides read TGTGCCCTCCCCCCGGACAGGGTCACAGATACGCAGTATTTT. Residues: CALPPDRVTDTQYF.